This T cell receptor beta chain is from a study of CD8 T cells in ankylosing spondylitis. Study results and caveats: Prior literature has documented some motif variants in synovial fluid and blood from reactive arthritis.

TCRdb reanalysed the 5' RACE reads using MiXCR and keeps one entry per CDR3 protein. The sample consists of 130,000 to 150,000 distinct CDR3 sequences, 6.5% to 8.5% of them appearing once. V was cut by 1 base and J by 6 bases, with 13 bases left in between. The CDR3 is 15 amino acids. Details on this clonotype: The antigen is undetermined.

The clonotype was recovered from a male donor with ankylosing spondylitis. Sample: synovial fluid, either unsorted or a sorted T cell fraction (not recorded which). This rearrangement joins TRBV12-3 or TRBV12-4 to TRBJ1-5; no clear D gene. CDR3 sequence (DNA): TGTGCCAGCAGTTTAGGCCAGGCCGGTCGTCAGCCCCAGCATTTT. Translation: CASSLGQAGRQPQHF.